This T cell receptor (beta chain) was captured in a study of T cells in Graves' hyperthyroidism and ophthalmopathy. Across the study: Specimen type is peripheral blood, collected at initial diagnosis prior to any treatment. General study points: Blood also contained most expanded thyroid clonotypes above 0.001. Ophthalmopathy cases were set apart from stable hyperthyroidism by a 13 V-J model. Median prediction lead before ophthalmopathy onset was 6.5 months with the model.

V lost 7 bases and J 1 base, leaving 16 bases between the germline ends. Germline CDR1 and CDR2: MNHEY and SVGEGT. The CDR3 is made up of 15 amino acids. Template material for amplifying TCR beta CDR3 regions consisted of RNA transcripts. HTBI primers drove first-round RT-PCR of the TCR CDR3. TCRdb processed the multiplex PCR reads anew with MiXCR; each CDR3 protein has one entry. The data contain roughly 720,000 distinct CDR3 sequences, approximately 15% of them singletons. In its sample, this clonotype was seen many times. Its antigen is unidentified. Input material: blood. The clonotype was recovered from a man aged 50 to 59 with Graves' hyperthyroidism. The chain carries TRBV6-2 or TRBV6-3 and TRBJ2-5; D may be TRBD1 (6 bases). CDR3 DNA: TGTGCCAGCACCTTACTGGGGGCCCGCCAAGAGACCCAGTACTTC. It translates to CASTLLGARQETQYF.